Listed here are 10 T cell receptor beta chains from one sample, sequenced in a study of early T cells in non-severe SARS-CoV-2 infection. TCRdb reprocessed the 5' RACE reads with MiXCR, giving one entry per CDR3 protein. The sample carries over 75,000 distinct CDR3 sequences, just under 15% recorded once. Sequences were obtained from whole blood. The receptors come from an adult who was a healthcare worker with PCR-confirmed SARS-CoV-2 infection or an uninfected control (not recorded which).

This clonotype was detected only a few times. This chain links TRBV5-6 with TRBJ2-7, with D perhaps being TRBD1 or TRBD2 (5 bases each). Germline V gene sequence: CDR1 SGHDT, CDR2 YYEEEE. The CDR3 sequence is 14 residues long. V dropped 2 bases and J dropped 4 bases, with 13 bases sitting between them. CDR3 amino acids: CASSLRDGFYEQYF. CDR3 nucleotides: TGTGCCAGCAGCTTACGGGACGGATTTTACGAGCAGTACTTC. The whole variable domain, filled in from reference TRBV5-6 and TRBJ2-7, reads DAGVTQSPTHLIKTRGQQVTLRCSPKSGHDTVSWYQQALGQGPQFIFQYYEEEERQRGNFPDRFSGHQFPNYSSELNVNALLLGDSALYLCASSLRDGFYEQYFGPGTRLTVT.

Only one count was recorded for this clonotype. The chain is built from TRBV9 and TRBJ2-7; TRBD2 matches 8 bases. Looked up from germline, CDR1 is SGDLS and CDR2 is YYNGEE. The CDR3 is 14 residues long. Trimming at V came to 4 bases and at J to 6 bases, leaving 9 bases not matched to a gene. The CDR3 DNA reads as TGTGCCAGCAGCTCACCGGGAGGGCCGGGCGAGCAGTACTTC. Amino acid sequence: CASSSPGGPGEQYF.

The table lists this clonotype with a few counts. The genes are TRBV20-1 and TRBJ1-3; unclear D gene. CDR3 length: 14 residues. Trimming left V 1 base short and J 0 bases short, with 7 bases between. Germline CDR1 DFQATT, CDR2 SNEGSKA (reference sequence). CDR3 bases: TGCAGTGCTAGAGGAGTAAGCTCTGGAAACACCATATATTTT. This translates into CSARGVSSGNTIYF.

V is TRBV9 and J is TRBJ2-7; 8 bases align to TRBD2. J was trimmed by 4 bases and V by 0 bases; bases with no gene match: 6. Germline-derived CDR1 and CDR2 are SGDLS and YYNGEE. The CDR3 covers 15 residues. The CDR3 bases are TGTGCCAGCAGCGTAGGTTCGGGAGGGCCGTACGAGCAGTACTTC. Encoded protein: CASSVGSGGPYEQYF.

The chain has TRBV18 and TRBJ1-4; D unresolved. The germline V gene has CDR1 KGHSH and CDR2 LQKENI. The CDR3 sequence is 13 residues long. V lost 4 bases and J lost 7, with 10 bases in between. Here the CDR3 reads CASSLGRIEKLFF. CDR3 bases: TGTGCCAGCTCACTTGGACGAATTGAAAAACTGTTTTTT.

This clonotype was detected many times. The CDR3 coding sequence is TGTGCCAGCAGTGGGGAAGCGGGACAGCTTTACGAGCAGTACTTC. It specifies CASSGEAGQLYEQYF. The rearrangement uses TRBV25-1 and TRBJ2-7; D possibly uses TRBD1 or TRBD2 (7 bases each). V was shortened by 4 bases and J by 4 bases, with 17 bases between the two germline ends. The CDR3 spans 15 residues. In germline, CDR1 is MGHDK, CDR2 SYGVNS.

A few counts support this clonotype. The chain combines TRBV4-1 with TRBJ2-7, with 9 bases lining up with TRBD1. Germline lookup yields CDR1 MGHRA and CDR2 YSYEKL. The trim removed 4 bases at V and 4 bases at J, leaving 14 bases unmatched. The CDR3 totals 17 residues. DNA for the CDR3: TGCGCCAGCAGCCGAGCTGACACAGGGGGCGGGGGTTACGAGCAGTACTTC. Translating it yields CASSRADTGGGGYEQYF.

The chain is built from TRBV6-2 or TRBV6-3 and TRBJ2-7; 8 nucleotides line up with TRBD2. The trim removed 2 bases at V and 5 bases at J, leaving 5 bases unmatched. The CDR3 sequence is 14 residues long. Per the germline V gene, CDR1 is MNHEY and CDR2 is SVGEGT. The CDR3 DNA reads TGTGCCAGCAGTTACGCCGGGACTAGTCACGAGCAGTACTTC. Its translation is CASSYAGTSHEQYF.

This clonotype showed up many times. This chain uses TRBV28 with TRBJ1-6, with a possible D match to TRBD1 (6 bases). The germline gives CDR1 MDHEN, CDR2 SYDVKM. V lost 3 bases to trimming and J lost 16 bases, with 16 bases between them. The CDR3 totals 13 residues. The CDR3 coding sequence is TGTGCCAGCAGTTTTTTAGATTTGCAGGGGCTCCACTTT. Protein: CASSFLDLQGLHF.

CDR3 in amino acids: CASSPQEGGPHEQYF. In DNA, the CDR3 is TGTGCCAGCAGCCCCCAGGAGGGAGGGCCCCACGAGCAGTACTTC. The V call is TRBV9, the J call TRBJ2-7; 7 bases are shared with TRBD2. This CDR3 is 15 amino acids long. Germline V CDR1 and CDR2: SGDLS, YYNGEE. V gave up 4 bases and J gave up 5 bases; unmatched junction bases: 12.